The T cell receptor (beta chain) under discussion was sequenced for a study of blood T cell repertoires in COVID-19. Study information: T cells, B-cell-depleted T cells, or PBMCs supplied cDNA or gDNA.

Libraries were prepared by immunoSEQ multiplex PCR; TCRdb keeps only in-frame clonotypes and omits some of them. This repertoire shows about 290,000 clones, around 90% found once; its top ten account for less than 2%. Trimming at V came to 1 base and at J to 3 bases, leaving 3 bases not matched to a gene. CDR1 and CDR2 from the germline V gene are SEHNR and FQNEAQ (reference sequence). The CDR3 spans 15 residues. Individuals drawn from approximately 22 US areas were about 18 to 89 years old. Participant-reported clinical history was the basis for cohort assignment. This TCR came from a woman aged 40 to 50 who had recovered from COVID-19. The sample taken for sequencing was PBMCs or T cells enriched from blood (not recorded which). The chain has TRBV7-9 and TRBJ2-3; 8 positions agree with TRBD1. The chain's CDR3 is CASSLVGTGTDTQYF. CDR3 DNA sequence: TGTGCCAGCAGCTTAGTGGGGACAGGTACAGATACGCAGTATTTT.